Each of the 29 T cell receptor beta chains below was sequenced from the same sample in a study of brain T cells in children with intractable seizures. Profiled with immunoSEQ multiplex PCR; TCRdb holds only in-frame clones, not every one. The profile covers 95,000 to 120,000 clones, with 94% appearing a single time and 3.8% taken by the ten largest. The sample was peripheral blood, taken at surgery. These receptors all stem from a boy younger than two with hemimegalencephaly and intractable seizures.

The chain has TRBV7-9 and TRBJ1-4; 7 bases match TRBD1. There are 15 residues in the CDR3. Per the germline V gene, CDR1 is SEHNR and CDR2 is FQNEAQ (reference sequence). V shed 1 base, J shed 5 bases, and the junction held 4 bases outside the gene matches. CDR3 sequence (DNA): TGTGCCAGCAGCTTAGAAAGGGGGCGAAATGAAAAACTGTTTTTT. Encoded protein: CASSLERGRNEKLFF.

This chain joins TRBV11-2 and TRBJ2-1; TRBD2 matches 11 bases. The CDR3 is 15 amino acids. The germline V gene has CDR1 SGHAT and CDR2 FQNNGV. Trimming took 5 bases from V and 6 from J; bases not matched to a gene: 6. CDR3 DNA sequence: TGTGCCAGCAGCCCGTTCGGGACTAGCGGCAATGAGCAGTTCTTC. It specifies CASSPFGTSGNEQFF.

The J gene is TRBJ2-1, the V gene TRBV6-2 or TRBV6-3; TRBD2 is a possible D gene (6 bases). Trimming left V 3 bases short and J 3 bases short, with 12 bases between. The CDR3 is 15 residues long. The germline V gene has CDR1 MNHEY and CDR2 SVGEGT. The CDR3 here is CASSYSGPHYNEQFF. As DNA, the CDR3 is TGTGCCAGCAGTTATAGCGGACCACACTACAATGAGCAGTTCTTC.

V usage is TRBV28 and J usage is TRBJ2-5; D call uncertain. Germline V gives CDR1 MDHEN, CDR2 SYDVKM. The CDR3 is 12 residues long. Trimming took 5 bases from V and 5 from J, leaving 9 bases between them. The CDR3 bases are TGTGCCAGCAGTGCTAGTCGGGAGACCCAGTACTTC. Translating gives CASSASRETQYF.

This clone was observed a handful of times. CDR3: CSVGGVAEAFF. CDR3 in DNA: TGCAGCGTTGGGGGGGTTGCAGAAGCTTTCTTT. V and J are TRBV29-1 and TRBJ1-1; weak D call: TRBD1 (5 bases). CDR3 length: 11 residues. Germline values: CDR1 SQVTM, CDR2 ANQGSEA. V shed 4 bases and J shed 8 bases, with 11 bases lying between them. The full variable domain, its missing parts supplied by reference TRBV29-1 and TRBJ1-1, is SAVISQKPSRDICQRGTSLTIQCQVDSQVTMMFWYRQQPGQSLTLIATANQGSEATYESGFVIDKFPISRPNLTFSTLTVSNMSPEDSSIYLCSVGGVAEAFFGQGTRLTVV.

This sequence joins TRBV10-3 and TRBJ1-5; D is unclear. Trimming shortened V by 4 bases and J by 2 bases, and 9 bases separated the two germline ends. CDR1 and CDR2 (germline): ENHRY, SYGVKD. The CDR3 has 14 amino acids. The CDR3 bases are TGTGCCATCAGTGCGGTGTCGGGCAATCAGCCCCAGCATTTT. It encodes CAISAVSGNQPQHF.

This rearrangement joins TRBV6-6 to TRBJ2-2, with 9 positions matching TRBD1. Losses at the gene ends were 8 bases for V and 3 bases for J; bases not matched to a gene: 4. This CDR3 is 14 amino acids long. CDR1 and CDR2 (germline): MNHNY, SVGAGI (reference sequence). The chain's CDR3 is CASSWTGDTGELFF. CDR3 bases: TGTGCCAGCTCCTGGACAGGGGACACCGGGGAGCTGTTTTTT.

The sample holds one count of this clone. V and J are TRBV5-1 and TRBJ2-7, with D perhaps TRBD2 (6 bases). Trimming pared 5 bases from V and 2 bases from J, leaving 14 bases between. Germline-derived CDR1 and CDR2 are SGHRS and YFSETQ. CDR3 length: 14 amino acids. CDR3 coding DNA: TGCGCCAGCAGACCGGGACTGCGAACCTACGAGCAGTACTTC. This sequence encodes CASRPGLRTYEQYF.

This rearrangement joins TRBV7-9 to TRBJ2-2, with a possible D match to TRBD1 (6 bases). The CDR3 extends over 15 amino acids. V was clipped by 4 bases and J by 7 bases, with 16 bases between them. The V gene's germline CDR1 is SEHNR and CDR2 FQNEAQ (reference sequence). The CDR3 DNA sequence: TGTGCCAGCAGCTCGTTTTGGGGGCAGCGCGGGGAGCTGTTTTTT. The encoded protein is CASSSFWGQRGELFF.

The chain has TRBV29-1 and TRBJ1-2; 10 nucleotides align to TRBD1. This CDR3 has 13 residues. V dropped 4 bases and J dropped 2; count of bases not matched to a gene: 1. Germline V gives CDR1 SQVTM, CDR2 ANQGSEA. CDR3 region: CSVGQGANYGYTF. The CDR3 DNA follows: TGCAGCGTTGGACAGGGGGCAAACTATGGCTACACCTTC. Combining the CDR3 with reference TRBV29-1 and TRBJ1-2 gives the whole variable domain SAVISQKPSRDICQRGTSLTIQCQVDSQVTMMFWYRQQPGQSLTLIATANQGSEATYESGFVIDKFPISRPNLTFSTLTVSNMSPEDSSIYLCSVGQGANYGYTFGSGTRLTVV.

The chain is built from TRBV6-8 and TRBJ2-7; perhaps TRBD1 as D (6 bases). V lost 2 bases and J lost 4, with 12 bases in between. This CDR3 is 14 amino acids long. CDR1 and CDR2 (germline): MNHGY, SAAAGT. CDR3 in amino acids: CASSYGRGRYEQYF. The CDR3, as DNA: TGTGCCAGCAGTTACGGAAGGGGGAGATACGAGCAGTACTTC.

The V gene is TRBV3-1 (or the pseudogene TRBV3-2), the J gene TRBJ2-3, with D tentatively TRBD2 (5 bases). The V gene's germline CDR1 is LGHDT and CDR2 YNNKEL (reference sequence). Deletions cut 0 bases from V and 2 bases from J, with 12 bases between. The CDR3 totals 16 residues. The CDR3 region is CASSQDRGSVTDTQYF. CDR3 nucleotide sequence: TGTGCCAGCAGCCAAGATCGTGGGAGCGTCACAGATACGCAGTATTTT.

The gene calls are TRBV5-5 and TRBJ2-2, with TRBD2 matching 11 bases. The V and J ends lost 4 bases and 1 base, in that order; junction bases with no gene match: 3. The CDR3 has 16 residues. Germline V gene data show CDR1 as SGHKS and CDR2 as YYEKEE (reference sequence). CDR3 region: CASSPGTSGNTGELFF. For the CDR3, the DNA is TGTGCCAGCAGCCCCGGGACTAGCGGGAACACCGGGGAGCTGTTTTTT.

This chain's CDR3 is CASSLSPAYEQYF. The CDR3 nucleotides read TGTGCCAGCAGCTTAAGCCCCGCCTACGAGCAGTACTTC. V is TRBV7-3 and J is TRBJ2-7, with D hard to call. CDR3 length: 13 amino acids. Germline CDR1 SGHTA, CDR2 FQGTGA. The V gene lost 1 base and the J gene lost 2 bases, with 6 bases spanning the gap.

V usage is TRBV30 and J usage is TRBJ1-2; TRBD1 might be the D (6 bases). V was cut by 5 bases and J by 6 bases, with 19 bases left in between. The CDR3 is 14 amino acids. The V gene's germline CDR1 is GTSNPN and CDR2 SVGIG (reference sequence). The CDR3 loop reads CAWLGQHRSHGYTF. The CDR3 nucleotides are TGTGCCTGGCTAGGACAGCACCGGTCTCATGGCTACACCTTC.

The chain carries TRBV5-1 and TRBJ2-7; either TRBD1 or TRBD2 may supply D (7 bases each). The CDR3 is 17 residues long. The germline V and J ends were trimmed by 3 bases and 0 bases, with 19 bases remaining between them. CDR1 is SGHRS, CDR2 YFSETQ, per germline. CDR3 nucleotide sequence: TGCGCCAGCAGCTCCGCCTGGGCAGGGGGGGTCTCCTACGAGCAGTACTTC. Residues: CASSSAWAGGVSYEQYF.

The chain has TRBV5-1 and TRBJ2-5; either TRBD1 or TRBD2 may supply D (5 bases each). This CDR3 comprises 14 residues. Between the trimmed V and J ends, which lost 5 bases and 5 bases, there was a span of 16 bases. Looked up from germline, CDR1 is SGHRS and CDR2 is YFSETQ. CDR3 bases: TGCGCCAGCAGATGGGACCTCGTGGGGGAGACCCAGTACTTC. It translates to CASRWDLVGETQYF.

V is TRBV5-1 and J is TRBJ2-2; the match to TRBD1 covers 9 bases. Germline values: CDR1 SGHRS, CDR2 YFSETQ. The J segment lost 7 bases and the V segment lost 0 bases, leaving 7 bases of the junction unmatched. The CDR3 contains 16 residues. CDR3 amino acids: CASSLGDRELDGELFF. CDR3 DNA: TGCGCCAGCAGCTTGGGGGACAGGGAACTTGACGGGGAGCTGTTTTTT.

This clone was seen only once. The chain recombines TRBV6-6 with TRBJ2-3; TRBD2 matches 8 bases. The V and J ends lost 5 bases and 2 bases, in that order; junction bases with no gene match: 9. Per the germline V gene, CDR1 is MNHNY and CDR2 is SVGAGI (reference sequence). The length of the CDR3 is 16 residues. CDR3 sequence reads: CASSLGLAGVTDTQYF. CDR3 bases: TGTGCCAGCAGTCTCGGACTAGCTGGGGTCACAGATACGCAGTATTTT.

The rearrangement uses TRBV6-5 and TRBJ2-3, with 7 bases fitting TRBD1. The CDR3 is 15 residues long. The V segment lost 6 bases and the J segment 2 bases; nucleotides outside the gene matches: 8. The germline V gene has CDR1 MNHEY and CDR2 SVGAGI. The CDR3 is CASSLGTESTDTQYF. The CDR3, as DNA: TGTGCCAGCAGCCTCGGGACAGAATCCACAGATACGCAGTATTTT.

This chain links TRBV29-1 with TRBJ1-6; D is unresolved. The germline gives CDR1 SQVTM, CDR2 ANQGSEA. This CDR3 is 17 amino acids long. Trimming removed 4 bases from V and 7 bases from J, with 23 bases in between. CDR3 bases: TGCAGCGTTGGTCCGGCCGGACGGGCGAATTTAAATTCACCCCTCCACTTT. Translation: CSVGPAGRANLNSPLHF.

CDR3 loop: CASGRGGRYEQYF. The CDR3, as DNA: TGTGCCAGCGGAAGAGGGGGGCGCTACGAGCAGTACTTC. V usage is TRBV7-2 and J usage is TRBJ2-7, with D perhaps being TRBD1 or TRBD2 (6 bases each). The CDR3 spans 13 residues. Trimming shortened V by 8 bases and J by 3 bases, and 14 bases separated the two germline ends. Germline lookup yields CDR1 SGHTA and CDR2 FQGNSA. Combining the CDR3 with reference TRBV7-2 and TRBJ2-7 gives the whole variable domain GAGVSQSPSNKVTEKGKDVELRCDPISGHTALYWYRQSLGQGLEFLIYFQGNSAPDKSGLPSDRFSAERTGGSVSTLTIQRTQQEDSAVYLCASGRGGRYEQYFGPGTRLTVT.

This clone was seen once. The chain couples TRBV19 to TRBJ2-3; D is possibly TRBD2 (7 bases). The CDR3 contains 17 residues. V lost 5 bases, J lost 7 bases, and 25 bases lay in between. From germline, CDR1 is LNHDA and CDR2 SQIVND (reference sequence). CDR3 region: CASSGGGAHSSPYTQYF. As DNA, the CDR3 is TGTGCCAGTAGTGGAGGGGGGGCCCATTCCTCACCCTATACGCAGTATTTT. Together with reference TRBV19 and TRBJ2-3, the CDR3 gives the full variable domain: DGGITQSPKYLFRKEGQNVTLSCEQNLNHDAMYWYRQDPGQGLRLIYYSQIVNDFQKGDIAEGYSVSREKKESFPLTVTSAQKNPTAFYLCASSGGGAHSSPYTQYFGPGTRLTVL.

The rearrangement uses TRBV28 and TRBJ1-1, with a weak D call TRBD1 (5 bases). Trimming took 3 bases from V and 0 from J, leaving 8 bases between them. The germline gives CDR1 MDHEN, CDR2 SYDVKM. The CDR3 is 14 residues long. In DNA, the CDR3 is TGTGCCAGCAGTTTTAGGGGAATGAACACTGAAGCTTTCTTT. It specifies CASSFRGMNTEAFF.

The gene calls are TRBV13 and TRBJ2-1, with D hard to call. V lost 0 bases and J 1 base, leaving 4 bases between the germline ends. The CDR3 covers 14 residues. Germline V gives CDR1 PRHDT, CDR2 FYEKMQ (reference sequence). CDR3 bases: TGTGCCAGCAGCTTAGGGAGATCCTACAATGAGCAGTTCTTC. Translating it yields CASSLGRSYNEQFF.

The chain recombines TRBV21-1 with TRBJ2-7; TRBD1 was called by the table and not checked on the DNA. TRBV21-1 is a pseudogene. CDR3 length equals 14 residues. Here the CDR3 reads CASSKGGHSYEQYF. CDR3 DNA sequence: TGTGCCAGCAGCAAAGGGGGACACTCCTACGAGCAGTACTTC.

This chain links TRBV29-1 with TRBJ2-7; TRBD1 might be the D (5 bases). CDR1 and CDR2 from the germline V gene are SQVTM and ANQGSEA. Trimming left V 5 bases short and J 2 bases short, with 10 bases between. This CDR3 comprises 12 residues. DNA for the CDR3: TGCAGCGTTCTAGGGGTTACCTACGAGCAGTACTTC. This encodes CSVLGVTYEQYF.

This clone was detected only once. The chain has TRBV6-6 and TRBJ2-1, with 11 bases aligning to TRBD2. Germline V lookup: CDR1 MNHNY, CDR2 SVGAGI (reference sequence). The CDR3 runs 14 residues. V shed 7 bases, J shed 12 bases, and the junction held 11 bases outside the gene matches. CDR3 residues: CASTPLAGGRGQFF. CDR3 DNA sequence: TGTGCCAGCACCCCCCTAGCGGGAGGACGGGGGCAGTTCTTC.

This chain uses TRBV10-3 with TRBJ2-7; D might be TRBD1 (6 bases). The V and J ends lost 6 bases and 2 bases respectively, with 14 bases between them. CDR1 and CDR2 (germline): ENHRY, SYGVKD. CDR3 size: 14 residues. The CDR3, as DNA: TGTGCCATCAGGACCGACAGGAGAGCCTACGAGCAGTACTTC. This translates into CAIRTDRRAYEQYF.